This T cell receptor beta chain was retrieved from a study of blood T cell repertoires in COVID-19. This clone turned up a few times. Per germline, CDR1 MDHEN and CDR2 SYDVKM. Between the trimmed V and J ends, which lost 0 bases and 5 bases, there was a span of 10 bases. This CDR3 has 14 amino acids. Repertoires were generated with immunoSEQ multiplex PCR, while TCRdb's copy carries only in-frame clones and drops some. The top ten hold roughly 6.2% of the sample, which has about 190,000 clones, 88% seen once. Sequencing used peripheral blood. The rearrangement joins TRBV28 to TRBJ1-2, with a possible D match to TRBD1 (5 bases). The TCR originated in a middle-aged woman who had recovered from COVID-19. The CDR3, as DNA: TGTGCCAGCAGTTTATGGGGAGGGGTATATGGCTACACCTTC. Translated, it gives CASSLWGGVYGYTF.